Sequencing of this TCR beta chain was carried out in a study of T cell repertoires in aging, cancer and after chemotherapy. Study overall: Over several months to years, re-sampled healthy donor repertoires clearly shared clones.

Rearranged V-D-J TRB sequences were amplified with a mixed TRB-A/B primer pool. TCRdb re-analysed the multiplex PCR reads in MiXCR, keeping a single row per CDR3 protein. Of over 8,000 distinct CDR3 sequences in the sample, about 34% are singletons; the top ten hold approximately 3.5%. Points on this clonotype: No antigen is known for it.

Peripheral blood genomic DNA, not sorted cells or RNA, was the template. General study results and limits: Compared with age-matched healthy donors, untreated hematological or solid cancer patients showed higher blood TCR clonality. These repertoire data do not allow conclusions about immunological memory after chemotherapy.

Germline V CDR1 and CDR2: MNHNS, SASEGT. With V trimmed by 4 bases and J by 7 bases, 6 bases remained unmatched. CDR3 length: 15 amino acids. This clonotype was sampled from a human donor in good health. This chain connects TRBV6-1 to TRBJ1-6, with TRBD1 identical over 8 bases. Sample: blood. This CDR3 reads CASSAGTGGNSPLHF. Here the CDR3 DNA reads TGTGCCAGCAGTGCGGGGACAGGAGGGAATTCACCCCTCCACTTT.